These 21 T cell receptor beta chains originate from one sample sequenced in a study of Ad26.COV2.S vaccination and SARS-CoV-2 variants. Described treatment: around 19 received Ad26.COV2.S at low or high dose, single or two shots; about 5 received placebo; per-sample allocation not given. Sampling was performed 63 days after the first vaccine or placebo injection. Assay used: immunoSEQ multiplex PCR; TCRdb lists only in-frame clones, some missing. The table lists hundreds of thousands of clones, 90% of them singletons. The sequencing used peripheral blood, collected in a trial of Ad26.COV2.S vaccine versus placebo. These receptor sequences come from a person aged 18-65 years who received the Ad26.COV2.S COVID-19 vaccine or a placebo.

To note about this clone: The same CDR3 can be traced to other DNA sequences in this sample. The V call is TRBV5-1, the J call TRBJ1-1; D not resolved. This CDR3 has 14 residues. Between the trimmed V and J ends, which lost 0 bases and 2 bases, there was a span of 8 bases. CDR1 and CDR2 (germline): SGHRS, YFSETQ. Written as DNA, the CDR3 is TGCGCCAGCAGCTTGGACGGCCAAAACACTGAAGCTTTCTTT. Protein: CASSLDGQNTEAFF.

The chain has TRBV2 and TRBJ2-5; 9 bases align to TRBD1. V lost 8 bases to trimming and J lost 7 bases; unmatched junction nucleotides: 8. Per the germline V gene, CDR1 is SNHLY and CDR2 is FYNNEI. The CDR3 is 13 residues long. The chain's CDR3 is CASGGQGKGTQYF. DNA for the CDR3: TGTGCCAGCGGAGGACAGGGGAAGGGGACCCAGTACTTC.

The V gene is TRBV4-3, the J gene TRBJ2-3; D is tentatively TRBD1 or TRBD2 (5 bases each). Looked up from germline, CDR1 is LGHNA and CDR2 is YSLEER. The length of the CDR3 is 16 residues. V lost 3 bases to trimming and J lost 3 bases, with 16 bases between them. This CDR3 is CASSHPSRDPTDTQYF. CDR3 sequence (DNA): TGCGCCAGCAGCCACCCCTCACGGGACCCAACAGATACGCAGTATTTT.

The gene calls are TRBV9 and TRBJ2-5; 9 bases match TRBD2. Germline V gives CDR1 SGDLS, CDR2 YYNGEE. The CDR3 is 16 residues long. Trimming at V came to 0 bases and at J to 1 base, leaving 4 bases not matched to a gene. CDR3: CASSVDRGRAQETQYF. Here the CDR3 DNA reads TGTGCCAGCAGCGTAGATCGCGGGAGGGCCCAAGAGACCCAGTACTTC.

This chain connects TRBV29-1 to TRBJ1-1; TRBD1 is a possible D gene (6 bases). The germline CDR1 and CDR2 sequences are SQVTM and ANQGSEA. The CDR3 has 14 amino acids. Trimming pared 4 bases from V and 4 bases from J, leaving 16 bases between. The CDR3 DNA reads TGCAGCGTTGTAAGTCACAGGGCGGGCACTGAAGCTTTCTTT. This translates into CSVVSHRAGTEAFF.

This chain links TRBV28 with TRBJ2-7; D unclear. V lost 1 base and J lost 0, with 10 bases in between. The germline gives CDR1 MDHEN, CDR2 SYDVKM. This CDR3 region has 15 residues. CDR3 protein: CASSLSGPTSYEQYF. The CDR3, as DNA: TGTGCCAGCAGTTTATCAGGACCTACCTCCTACGAGCAGTACTTC.

The chain is built from TRBV20-1 and TRBJ2-1, with unresolved D. The CDR3 sequence is 10 residues long. Per the germline V gene, CDR1 is DFQATT and CDR2 is SNEGSKA (reference sequence). The V end was cut by 7 bases, the J end by 8 bases, with 9 bases between. This chain's CDR3 is CSGLFDEQFF. CDR3 coding DNA: TGCAGTGGTCTTTTCGATGAGCAGTTCTTC.

The chain recombines TRBV6-6 with TRBJ2-3, with 10 bases matching TRBD1. This CDR3 spans 15 amino acids. V gave up 2 bases and J gave up 3 bases; unmatched junction bases: 2. Per the germline V gene, CDR1 is MNHNY and CDR2 is SVGAGI (reference sequence). CDR3 region: CASSYGDRGTDTQYF. The CDR3 region has the DNA TGTGCCAGCAGTTACGGGGACAGGGGAACAGATACGCAGTATTTT.

The chain uses TRBV21-1 and TRBJ2-2; the DNA was not used to check the table's D call, TRBD1. TRBV21-1 is a known pseudogene. This CDR3 is 17 amino acids long. CDR3 bases: TGTGCCAGCAGCCTCCAGAAAGGGACAGGGGTCACCGGGGAGCTGTTTTTT. This encodes CASSLQKGTGVTGELFF.

In the case of this clone: No DNA is shown, since the ends of the CDR3 on it are uncertain; the CDR3 is the one TCRdb lists. The chain uses TRBV5-1 and TRBJ2-2; whether TRBD2, the table's D call, matches the DNA was not checked. Per the germline V gene, CDR1 is SGHRS and CDR2 is YFSETQ. The CDR3 spans 15 amino acids, including both terminal residues. The chain's CDR3 is CASSLGLADTASCFF.

The CDR3 region has the DNA TGTGCCATCAGGGGTTTAGCGGGAGGGAGTCTCTACAATGAGCAGTTCTTC. Its protein product is CAIRGLAGGSLYNEQFF. The genes are TRBV10-3 and TRBJ2-1; 11 nucleotides match TRBD2. Germline V CDR1 and CDR2: ENHRY, SYGVKD. This CDR3 spans 17 amino acids. Trimming took 6 bases from V and 3 from J; bases not matched to a gene: 10.

This rearrangement joins TRBV6-6 to TRBJ2-1, with a weak D call TRBD1 (6 bases). CDR1 MNHNY and CDR2 SVGAGI come from the germline V gene (reference sequence). The CDR3 contains 14 residues. V gave up 7 bases and J gave up 2 bases, with 12 bases separating them. The CDR3: CASTPGDTYNEQFF. CDR3 bases: TGTGCCAGCACCCCCGGGGACACCTACAATGAGCAGTTCTTC.

V is TRBV29-1 and J is TRBJ1-4; tentative D call: TRBD1 (6 bases). Looked up from germline, CDR1 is SQVTM and CDR2 is ANQGSEA. The CDR3 totals 13 residues. V lost 5 bases and J lost 7, with 14 bases in between. DNA for the CDR3: TGCAGCGTTAAGGGGGGCCGCGCTGAAAAACTGTTTTTT. This translates into CSVKGGRAEKLFF.

The rearrangement links TRBV11-3 to TRBJ2-2; D unclear. V was clipped by 5 bases and J by 3 bases, with 4 bases between them. Per germline, CDR1 SGHNT and CDR2 YENEEA. The CDR3 totals 12 residues. The CDR3 DNA reads as TGTGCCAGCAGCCTACACACCGGGGAGCTGTTTTTT. Its translation is CASSLHTGELFF.

The chain links TRBV9 to TRBJ2-1; TRBD1 matches 8 bases. The V segment lost 2 bases and the J segment 7 bases; nucleotides outside the gene matches: 11. The CDR3 runs 16 residues. The germline gives CDR1 SGDLS, CDR2 YYNGEE. The DNA of the CDR3 is TGTGCCAGCAGCGTTTATGGAGGACAGGGTCGGAATGAGCAGTTCTTC. As protein: CASSVYGGQGRNEQFF. The variable domain in full, completed from reference TRBV9 and TRBJ2-1, reads DSGVTQTPKHLITATGQRVTLRCSPRSGDLSVYWYQQSLDQGLQFLIQYYNGEERAKGNILERFSAQQFPDLHSELNLSSLELGDSALYFCASSVYGGQGRNEQFFGPGTRLTVL.

The chain is built from TRBV4-3 and TRBJ1-2; weak D call: TRBD1 (5 bases). CDR3 length equals 15 residues. The germline V gene encodes CDR1 LGHNA and CDR2 YSLEER. The V gene lost 4 bases and the J gene lost 7 bases, with 19 bases spanning the gap. The CDR3 bases are TGCGCCAGCAGCCCGCAGGGAAAGGGTATGGCTGGCTACACCTTC. Amino acid sequence: CASSPQGKGMAGYTF.

The V and J genes are TRBV29-1 and TRBJ2-1, with TRBD1 matching 8 bases. The CDR3 is 15 amino acids. Germline V CDR1 and CDR2: SQVTM, ANQGSEA. V shed 4 bases and J 15 bases; nucleotides not matched to a gene: 20. For the CDR3, the DNA is TGCAGCGTTGCCCTACCGGGACAGGACATTAAGAAGGGGTTCTTC. Its protein product is CSVALPGQDIKKGFF.

Here the CDR3 DNA reads TGCAGTGCTAGTGCGATTCGGGGGGGCGATTTTCGTAGTCAGCCCCAGCATTTT. It is translated as CSASAIRGGDFRSQPQHF. The rearrangement links TRBV20-1 to TRBJ1-5, with TRBD1 as a possible D gene (6 bases). The CDR3 covers 18 residues. Trimming took 3 bases from V and 6 from J, leaving 27 bases between them. Germline V gives CDR1 DFQATT, CDR2 SNEGSKA (reference sequence).

This clone was detected only once. The genes are TRBV18 and TRBJ2-1, with 8 bases matching TRBD2. The CDR3 totals 15 residues. Germline lookup yields CDR1 KGHSH and CDR2 LQKENI. V gave up 2 bases and J gave up 6 bases; unmatched junction bases: 6. The CDR3 sequence: CASSPTSGGPNEQFF. CDR3 in DNA: TGTGCCAGCTCACCAACTAGCGGAGGCCCCAATGAGCAGTTCTTC.

The chain has TRBV24-1 and TRBJ1-5, with TRBD1 as a possible D gene (5 bases). CDR1 is KGHDR and CDR2 is SFDVKD in the germline V gene. Between the trimmed V and J ends, which lost 3 bases and 1 base, there was a span of 6 bases. This CDR3 contains 14 residues. CDR3 sequence: CATSDHRSNQPQHF. The CDR3 nucleotides are TGTGCCACCAGTGATCACAGGAGCAATCAGCCCCAGCATTTT.

This chain links TRBV12-5 with TRBJ2-7; no definite D call. From germline, CDR1 is LGHNT and CDR2 FRNRAP. V was shortened by 1 base and J by 0 bases, with 4 bases between the two germline ends. The CDR3 is 13 amino acids. The CDR3 nucleotides read TGTGCTAGTGGTTTGGGAGTCTCCTACGAGCAGTACTTC. Protein product: CASGLGVSYEQYF.